The 8 T cell receptor beta chains listed next were all sequenced from one sample in a study of blood T cell repertoires in COVID-19. Repertoires were generated with immunoSEQ multiplex PCR, while TCRdb's copy carries only in-frame clones and drops some. The sample has 300,000 to 350,000 clones; 80% to 90% are singletons. Sequencing input: PBMCs or T cells enriched from blood (not recorded which). The receptors originated from a woman in her forties with acute COVID-19.

The chain recombines TRBV14 with TRBJ1-2; D is perhaps TRBD1 (5 bases). Looked up from germline, CDR1 is SGHDN and CDR2 is FVKESK. The CDR3 length is 15 residues. The V end lost 0 bases, the J end lost 3 bases, and 11 bases lay between the germline ends. Here the CDR3 reads CASSQEEGADYGYTF. The DNA for the CDR3 is TGTGCCAGCAGCCAAGAGGAAGGGGCCGACTATGGCTACACCTTC.

The rearrangement uses TRBV10-3 and TRBJ2-5, with 10 bases fitting TRBD2. The CDR3 extends over 14 amino acids. V was clipped by 6 bases and J by 5 bases; unmatched bases: 6. The germline V gene has CDR1 ENHRY and CDR2 SYGVKD. CDR3 loop: CAISSGRAEETQYF. CDR3 sequence (DNA): TGTGCCATCAGCAGCGGGAGGGCCGAGGAGACCCAGTACTTC.

The chain carries TRBV9 and TRBJ2-3, with 9 bases that match TRBD2. The CDR3 length is 16 residues. Germline loops: CDR1 SGDLS, CDR2 YYNGEE. V was clipped by 3 bases and J by 2 bases; unmatched bases: 7. The CDR3 DNA reads as TGTGCCAGCAGCGAGGGGACTAGCTTATACACAGATACGCAGTATTTT. Translated: CASSEGTSLYTDTQYF.

The chain carries TRBV19 and TRBJ1-2; no reliable D call. This CDR3 has 10 residues. In germline, CDR1 is LNHDA, CDR2 SQIVND (reference sequence). V shed 10 bases and J shed 2 bases, with 5 bases lying between them. The CDR3: CATENYGYTF. CDR3 sequence (DNA): TGTGCCACCGAGAACTATGGCTACACCTTC. The full variable domain, in which reference TRBV19 and TRBJ1-2 provide the parts outside the CDR3, is DGGITQSPKYLFRKEGQNVTLSCEQNLNHDAMYWYRQDPGQGLRLIYYSQIVNDFQKGDIAEGYSVSREKKESFPLTVTSAQKNPTAFYLCATENYGYTFGSGTRLTVV.

The V and J genes are TRBV9 and TRBJ2-6; 8 positions agree with TRBD2. Germline CDR1 SGDLS, CDR2 YYNGEE. The CDR3 totals 18 residues. V was pared by 4 bases and J by 1 base, with 10 bases of the junction left unmatched. Written as DNA, the CDR3 is TGTGCCAGCAGCCCTCGGGGGGGGCTGATTTCTGGGGCCAACGTCCTGACTTTC. It specifies CASSPRGGLISGANVLTF.

A remark on this clone: Germline and junction disagree at one end, which may indicate a read error. The chain carries TRBV5-4 and TRBJ2-1, with TRBD1 matching over 9 bases. Per germline, CDR1 SGHNT and CDR2 YYREEE (reference sequence). The CDR3 totals 15 residues. The CDR3: CASSLGQGIYNEQFF. CDR3 sequence (DNA): TGTGCCAGCAGTTTGGGACAGGGAATTTACAATGAGCAGTTCTTC.

This chain links TRBV4-3 with TRBJ1-3, with D unresolved. The length of the CDR3 is 16 residues. Germline V CDR1 and CDR2: LGHNA, YSLEER. V shed 0 bases and J shed 0 bases, with 9 bases lying between them. The CDR3 is CASSQERLTSGNTIYF. As DNA, the CDR3 is TGCGCCAGCAGCCAAGAAAGACTGACCTCTGGAAACACCATATATTTT.

V gene TRBV5-4 combines with J gene TRBJ1-1, with a weak D call TRBD1 (6 bases). The CDR3 runs to 16 residues. Looked up from germline, CDR1 is SGHNT and CDR2 is YYREEE (reference sequence). The V and J ends lost 4 bases and 5 bases respectively, with 21 bases between them. The CDR3 coding sequence is TGTGCCAGCAGCCCCGGAGGGGGGGGCAAGAGGACTGAAGCTTTCTTT. Translated, it gives CASSPGGGGKRTEAFF.